The 26 T cell receptor beta chains presented below share a single source sample, sequenced in a study of low-dose radiotherapy and immunotherapy resistance in tumors (dated by TCRdb to 2021 to 2024). This specimen's time point label, interpreted: before trial treatment. Reads for this sample came from an Illumina HiSeq 2500. Superscript III and a set of TRAV- and TRBV-specific primers were used to synthesize first-strand cDNA, so that both TCRalpha and TCRbeta chains were covered. TCRs were amplified with Phusion for approximately 20 PCR cycles using a constant-region primer together with the adapter attached to the V primers. In TCRdb, the public reads were trimmed at Q25 with fastp and aligned with MiXCR, with productive beta chains retained. Identical CDR3 proteins give one entry, which carries the most common genes and DNA. The sample has around 36,000 distinct CDR3 sequences on record, less than 40% of them singletons. Together, the top ten hold 3.5% to 4.5% of the sample.

The input for sequencing was PBMCs, taken before treatment. The receptor source for this set is a male donor with gallbladder cancer.

On this clonotype itself: A far larger clone is only one base removed, so a read error is likely. The V and J genes are TRBV21-1 and TRBJ2-7; the tabulated D call, TRBD2, remains unverified against the DNA. TRBV21-1 is a pseudogene segment. The CDR3 length is 14 residues. In DNA form, the CDR3 reads TGTGCCAGCAGCAGAGGGACTAGCGGCCACGAGCAGTACTTC. Amino acids: CASSRGTSGHEQYF.

This clonotype was observed many times. The chain employs TRBV7-3 and TRBJ2-1, with 8 bases that match TRBD2. The germline V gene encodes CDR1 SGHTA and CDR2 FQGTGA. This CDR3 is 21 amino acids long. Trimming removed 0 bases from V and 6 bases from J; junction bases left unmatched: 22. The CDR3 protein is CASSLTPLFPSGGSERNEQFF. The CDR3 region has the DNA TGTGCCAGCAGCTTAACCCCCCTTTTTCCGAGCGGGGGCTCGGAGCGCAATGAGCAGTTCTTC.

By share, this clonotype counts as medium-sized. The chain carries TRBV12-3 or TRBV12-4 and TRBJ2-2; 8 bases line up with TRBD1. The J segment lost 5 bases and the V segment lost 8 bases, leaving 7 bases of the junction unmatched. The CDR3 spans 14 residues. CDR3 DNA: TGTGCCAGCGAGCACAGGGGGTTAACCGGGGAGCTGTTTTTT. Amino acid sequence: CASEHRGLTGELFF.

By frequency in the sample, this clonotype is medium-sized. The chain uses TRBV7-2 and TRBJ2-3; D is uncertain. This CDR3 comprises 13 residues. V gave up 5 bases and J gave up 2 bases, with 8 bases separating them. Germline-derived CDR1 and CDR2 are SGHTA and FQGNSA. Here the CDR3 reads CASSTTTTDTQYF. DNA for the CDR3: TGTGCCAGCAGCACCACTACCACAGATACGCAGTATTTT. The full variable domain, its missing parts supplied by reference TRBV7-2 and TRBJ2-3, is GAGVSQSPSNKVTEKGKDVELRCDPISGHTALYWYRQSLGQGLEFLIYFQGNSAPDKSGLPSDRFSAERTGGSVSTLTIQRTQQEDSAVYLCASSTTTTDTQYFGPGTRLTVL.

This clonotype was recorded many times. The chain employs TRBV7-8 and TRBJ1-3, with 7 bases fitting TRBD1. Trimming at V came to 2 bases and at J to 7 bases, leaving 8 bases not matched to a gene. CDR1 is SGHVS and CDR2 is FQNEAQ in the germline V gene. The CDR3 loop spans 15 amino acids. The chain's CDR3 is CASSLPRDRGNTIYF. The CDR3 coding sequence is TGTGCCAGCAGCTTACCGCGGGACAGAGGGAACACCATATATTTT. The entire variable domain, with the rest obtained from reference TRBV7-8 and TRBJ1-3, is as follows: GAGVSQSPRYKVAKRGQDVALRCDPISGHVSLFWYQQALGQGPEFLTYFQNEAQLDKSGLPSDRFFAERPEGSVSTLKIQRTQQEDSAVYLCASSLPRDRGNTIYFGEGSWLTVV.

This clonotype has a count of ten or more. The CDR3 loop is CATSRLTGAPTNEKLFF. CDR3 sequence (DNA): TGTGCCACCAGCAGACTAACAGGGGCGCCAACTAATGAAAAACTGTTTTTT. This chain joins TRBV15 and TRBJ1-4, with 7 bases lining up with TRBD1. CDR1 is LNHNV and CDR2 is YYDKDF in the germline V gene (reference sequence). Trimming at V came to 2 bases and at J to 0 bases, leaving 6 bases not matched to a gene. The CDR3 covers 17 residues.

This clonotype was seen only once. The chain couples TRBV7-2 to TRBJ1-5; D may be TRBD1 (6 bases). Germline V gene data show CDR1 as SGHTA and CDR2 as FQGNSA. The CDR3 is 16 residues long. Deletions cut 0 bases from V and 2 bases from J, with 11 bases between. The CDR3: CASSLAVGGGNQPQHF. For the CDR3, the DNA is TGTGCCAGCAGCTTAGCAGTGGGGGGCGGCAATCAGCCCCAGCATTTT. Looking up the rest from reference TRBV7-2 and TRBJ1-5 gives the full variable domain: GAGVSQSPSNKVTEKGKDVELRCDPISGHTALYWYRQSLGQGLEFLIYFQGNSAPDKSGLPSDRFSAERTGGSVSTLTIQRTQQEDSAVYLCASSLAVGGGNQPQHFGDGTRLSIL.

The chain joins TRBV4-1 to TRBJ2-2, with 9 bases matching TRBD1. This CDR3 contains 14 residues. With 4 bases clipped from V and 5 bases from J, the junction kept 2 bases outside the gene matches. Germline V gene sequence: CDR1 MGHRA, CDR2 YSYEKL. The DNA for the CDR3 is TGCGCCAGCAGCCGACAGGGGGAAACCGGGGAGCTGTTTTTT. Encoded protein: CASSRQGETGELFF.

This clonotype occurred once. One end of the junction is discordant with germline, which a read error may explain. The J gene is TRBJ1-4, the V gene TRBV4-1; 8 positions match TRBD1. CDR1 and CDR2 from the germline V gene are MGHRA and YSYEKL. The CDR3 is 16 amino acids. The CDR3 here is CASSQEGNRGAEKLFF. CDR3 DNA: TGTGCCAGCAGCCAAGAAGGTAACAGGGGGGCTGAAAAACTGTTTTTT.

There are many counts of this clonotype. The chain joins TRBV20-1 to TRBJ2-1; 9 bases map to TRBD2. The CDR3 sequence is 14 residues long. After removal of 5 bases from V and 4 bases from J, the junction contained 6 bases not matched to a gene. The V gene's germline CDR1 is DFQATT and CDR2 SNEGSKA (reference sequence). The CDR3 loop reads CSAPGTSLYNEQFF. Written as DNA, the CDR3 is TGCAGTGCTCCCGGGACTAGCTTGTACAATGAGCAGTTCTTC.

A note on this clonotype: This probably arose from a read error, given a far larger clone one base away. The chain uses TRBV7-4 and TRBJ2-3; D might be TRBD1 (5 bases). Germline V CDR1 and CDR2: SGHVT, SQSDAQ. CDR3 length: 14 residues. Trimming took 6 bases from V and 10 from J, leaving 20 bases between them. CDR3 protein: CASSSVPGRSSQYF. In DNA, the CDR3 is TGTGCCAGCAGTTCCGTTCCAGGGCGTTCGTCGCAGTATTTT.

The V and J genes are TRBV5-1 and TRBJ2-7; 8 positions match TRBD1. J was trimmed by 5 bases and V by 5 bases; bases with no gene match: 6. CDR3 length: 13 residues. The V gene's germline CDR1 is SGHRS and CDR2 YFSETQ. The CDR3 loop is CASRPGTGDEQYF. In DNA form, the CDR3 reads TGCGCCAGCAGACCTGGGACAGGTGACGAGCAGTACTTC.

A remark on this clonotype: A single base is all that separates this from a far larger clone, so a read error is likely. The chain combines TRBV6-6 with TRBJ2-3; D remains ambiguous. This CDR3 has 14 amino acids. Germline V gene data show CDR1 as MNHNY and CDR2 as SVGAGI (reference sequence). The ends were cut back, 7 bases at V and 0 bases at J, with 11 bases in the middle. The CDR3 region is CASTKAWSTDTQYF. The CDR3 DNA sequence: TGTGCCAGCACCAAAGCGTGGAGCACAGATACGCAGTATTTT.

The chain combines TRBV29-1 with TRBJ2-7; the match to TRBD1 covers 7 bases. The CDR3 is made up of 16 amino acids. Trimming at V came to 1 base and at J to 1 base, leaving 10 bases not matched to a gene. Germline assignment: CDR1 SQVTM and CDR2 ANQGSEA. CDR3 sequence: CSVEGRPGTASYEQYF. CDR3 sequence (DNA): TGCAGCGTTGAAGGAAGACCCGGGACAGCATCCTACGAGCAGTACTTC.

This clonotype has ten or more counts. The genes are TRBV15 and TRBJ1-5, with 9 bases fitting TRBD1. Germline assignment: CDR1 LNHNV and CDR2 YYDKDF (reference sequence). V shed 3 bases, J shed 6 bases, and the junction held 15 bases outside the gene matches. The CDR3 loop spans 18 amino acids. CDR3 protein: CATSSLTLQGAFSQPQHF. The CDR3 nucleotides read TGTGCCACCAGCAGCCTTACCCTACAGGGGGCGTTTTCTCAGCCCCAGCATTTT.

In its sample, this clonotype was seen many times. The CDR3 nucleotides read TGTGCCAGCAGCCCCCGTGGGCCCGAGACCCAGTACTTC. It specifies CASSPRGPETQYF. V and J are TRBV7-3 and TRBJ2-5; no definite D call. In germline, CDR1 is SGHTA, CDR2 FQGTGA. CDR3 size: 13 residues. V lost 5 bases and J 5 bases, leaving 12 bases between the germline ends.

This clonotype has at least ten counts. The genes are TRBV3-1 and TRBJ1-1; weak D call: TRBD1 (5 bases). This CDR3 contains 14 residues. Germline V gene sequence: CDR1 LGHDT, CDR2 YNNKEL (reference sequence). V shed 0 bases and J shed 4 bases, with 9 bases lying between them. The DNA of the CDR3 is TGTGCCAGCAGCCAAGAATCCGGGGGCACTGAAGCTTTCTTT. It yields the protein CASSQESGGTEAFF. The full variable domain, completed using reference TRBV3-1 and TRBJ1-1, is DTAVSQTPKYLVTQMGNDKSIKCEQNLGHDTMYWYKQDSKKFLKIMFSYNNKELIINETVPNRFSPKSPDKAHLNLHINSLELGDSAVYFCASSQESGGTEAFFGQGTRLTVV.

This clonotype was found many times. The gene calls are TRBV10-2 and TRBJ2-7; 9 nucleotides line up with TRBD2. This CDR3 contains 14 residues. Germline V CDR1 and CDR2: WSHSY, SAAADI. V trimming: 6 bases; J trimming: 2 bases; junction bases outside the gene matches: 5. The CDR3 DNA sequence: TGCGCCAGCAGCGGGACTAGCCCCACCTACGAGCAGTACTTC. Protein: CASSGTSPTYEQYF.

Comment on this clonotype: The CDR3 ends on some other residue instead of the conserved phenylalanine or tryptophan, so this is likely a read error. The chain carries TRBV28 and TRBJ2-3; D remains unclear. This CDR3 contains 12 residues. Germline V gene lookup returns CDR1 MDHEN and CDR2 SYDVKM. V was cut by 6 bases and J by 11 bases, with 15 bases left in between. CDR3 loop: CASSPGEYEQYS. The CDR3 bases are TGTGCCAGCAGCCCAGGAGAATACGAGCAGTATTCT.

The sample holds many counts of this clonotype. V gene TRBV7-9 combines with J gene TRBJ2-5; 10 positions agree with TRBD2. V was pared by 4 bases and J by 1 base, with 9 bases of the junction left unmatched. Germline V gene lookup returns CDR1 SEHNR and CDR2 FQNEAQ (reference sequence). CDR3 length: 17 amino acids. The CDR3 bases are TGTGCCAGCAGCTCACAACTAGCGGGGACCTTCCAAGAGACCCAGTACTTC. Translating gives CASSSQLAGTFQETQYF.

This clonotype was counted between two and nine times. This chain uses TRBV5-1 with TRBJ2-3; D could derive from TRBD1 or TRBD2 (5 bases each). Germline CDR1 reads SGHRS; CDR2 reads YFSETQ. The V gene lost 0 bases and the J gene lost 7 bases, with 18 bases spanning the gap. This CDR3 spans 16 amino acids. CDR3 loop: CASSLAGTKHGNTQYF. Written as DNA, the CDR3 is TGCGCCAGCAGCTTGGCGGGGACGAAGCACGGAAATACGCAGTATTTT.

This clonotype was counted ten times or more. The chain employs TRBV29-1 and TRBJ1-1; 9 bases are a match to TRBD1. Trimming removed 3 bases from V and 5 bases from J; junction bases left unmatched: 10. The CDR3 loop spans 15 amino acids. Germline V gene data show CDR1 as SQVTM and CDR2 as ANQGSEA. CDR3 nucleotides: TGCAGCGTTGAGGGACAGGGCCCCGAGGGGACTGAAGCTTTCTTT. It translates to CSVEGQGPEGTEAFF.

This clonotype showed up many times. The V call is TRBV27, the J call TRBJ2-3; the D is unclear. Germline V gives CDR1 MNHEY, CDR2 SMNVEV (reference sequence). V shed 8 bases and J shed 1 base, with 13 bases lying between them. The CDR3 has 14 amino acids. The CDR3 region is CASQPAFGTDTQYF. The CDR3 nucleotides read TGTGCCAGCCAACCGGCTTTTGGCACAGATACGCAGTATTTT.

Many counts were recorded for this clonotype. V is TRBV7-9 and J is TRBJ2-3, with 9 bases identical to TRBD2. Trimming cost V 3 bases and J 2 bases; bases outside gene matches: 3. Germline-derived CDR1 and CDR2 are SEHNR and FQNEAQ (reference sequence). The CDR3 is 15 amino acids. The CDR3 here is CASSLSGGPTDTQYF. The CDR3 coding sequence is TGTGCCAGCAGCTTGAGCGGGGGGCCCACAGATACGCAGTATTTT. The full variable domain, its missing parts supplied by reference TRBV7-9 and TRBJ2-3, is DTGVSQNPRHKITKRGQNVTFRCDPISEHNRLYWYRQTLGQGPEFLTYFQNEAQLEKSRLLSDRFSAERPKGSFSTLEIQRTEQGDSAMYLCASSLSGGPTDTQYFGPGTRLTVL.

The chain joins TRBV6-8 to TRBJ1-2, with 7 bases lining up with TRBD1. J was trimmed by 4 bases and V by 8 bases; bases with no gene match: 16. The CDR3 loop spans 16 amino acids. Germline lookup yields CDR1 MNHGY and CDR2 SAAAGT. CDR3 nucleotide sequence: TGTGCCAGCTCCTCGTACCCCCTTGGGACAGCCTATGGCTACACCTTC. Its protein is CASSSYPLGTAYGYTF.

The V call is TRBV9, the J call TRBJ1-1, with 7 positions matching TRBD1. Germline assignment: CDR1 SGDLS and CDR2 YYNGEE. The CDR3 runs 15 residues. The V gene end was trimmed by 0 bases and the J gene end by 1 base; junction bases not matched to a gene: 3. The CDR3 is CASSVGAGGNTEAFF. The CDR3 nucleotides are TGTGCCAGCAGCGTAGGCGCAGGGGGGAACACTGAAGCTTTCTTT.